Presented here are 21 T cell receptor beta chains from one specimen sequenced in a study of T cell repertoires in cytomegalovirus infection. One entry per CDR3 protein results from TCRdb running MiXCR on the reads. Of over 90,000 distinct CDR3 sequences detected, approximately 17% appear once; the ten largest clones hold over 8%. Sequencing input: PBMCs. All receptors come from a human donor in good health (CMV status not recorded). Some clones in this sample may be carry-over from other donors' samples.

This clonotype came up a few times. This chain links TRBV11-2 with TRBJ2-5, with TRBD1 identical over 10 bases. Looked up from germline, CDR1 is SGHAT and CDR2 is FQNNGV. After removal of 2 bases from V and 9 bases from J, the junction contained 15 bases not matched to a gene. This CDR3 has 17 amino acids. CDR3 region: CASSLKARDRGLAAQYF. CDR3 sequence (DNA): TGTGCCAGCAGCTTAAAGGCGCGGGACAGGGGTCTCGCGGCCCAGTACTTC.

This clonotype was counted between two and nine times. The chain links TRBV6-6 to TRBJ1-1, with D hard to call. This CDR3 is 14 amino acids long. In germline, CDR1 is MNHNY, CDR2 SVGAGI (reference sequence). V lost 5 bases to trimming and J lost 4 bases, with 14 bases between them. CDR3 loop: CASSNYPGTTEAFF. CDR3 sequence (DNA): TGTGCCAGCAGTAATTATCCGGGTACCACTGAAGCTTTCTTT.

This clonotype was seen ten or more times. The rearrangement links TRBV6-5 to TRBJ1-2; 11 nucleotides align to TRBD1. V shed 7 bases and J 8 bases; nucleotides not matched to a gene: 9. The CDR3 length is 14 residues. Germline assignment: CDR1 MNHEY and CDR2 SVGAGI. The CDR3 nucleotides are TGTGCCAGCAAGACTCCCGGGACAGGGGGAGGCTACACCTTC. Its protein product is CASKTPGTGGGYTF.

In its sample, this clonotype was seen a few times. This chain uses TRBV28 with TRBJ1-6; TRBD1 matches 7 bases. V dropped 5 bases and J dropped 14; count of bases not matched to a gene: 9. The CDR3 totals 13 residues. CDR1 and CDR2 from the germline V gene are MDHEN and SYDVKM. The CDR3 sequence is CASSLGGLNSLHF. The CDR3, as DNA: TGTGCCAGCAGTCTAGGGGGCCTGAACTCCCTCCACTTT.

The sample holds a few counts of this clonotype. The V and J genes are TRBV20-1 and TRBJ1-1, with 10 bases that match TRBD1. Trimming cost V 0 bases and J 5 bases; bases outside gene matches: 9. The length of the CDR3 is 16 residues. Germline assignment: CDR1 DFQATT and CDR2 SNEGSKA (reference sequence). In DNA, the CDR3 is TGCAGTGCTAGAGACTCAACGGGACAGGGGAGGACTGAAGCTTTCTTT. Translation gives CSARDSTGQGRTEAFF.

At least ten counts were recorded for this clonotype. The chain couples TRBV29-1 to TRBJ2-1; D is undetermined. V was trimmed by 3 bases and J by 0 bases, leaving 18 bases between them. This CDR3 is 17 amino acids long. The germline CDR1 and CDR2 sequences are SQVTM and ANQGSEA. The CDR3 bases are TGCAGCGTTGAGCCCTTATTGTGGGTTAACTCCTACAATGAGCAGTTCTTC. This gives the protein CSVEPLLWVNSYNEQFF.

This clonotype has at least ten counts. V usage is TRBV4-3 and J usage is TRBJ2-3, with D tentatively TRBD1 or TRBD2 (5 bases each). Per germline, CDR1 LGHNA and CDR2 YSLEER. The V end lost 0 bases, the J end lost 4 bases, and 17 bases lay between the germline ends. The CDR3 runs to 17 residues. The CDR3 loop is CASSQDPPGKGADTQYF. The CDR3 DNA follows: TGCGCCAGCAGCCAAGACCCCCCGGGAAAAGGGGCAGATACGCAGTATTTT.

This clonotype was detected many times. V and J are TRBV12-3 or TRBV12-4 and TRBJ2-3; 11 nucleotides align to TRBD2. With 11 bases clipped from V and 8 bases from J, the junction kept 6 bases outside the gene matches. This CDR3 has 12 residues. CDR3 residues: CASSGGIGTQYF. DNA for the CDR3: TGTGCCTCTAGCGGGGGGATCGGTACGCAGTATTTT.

This clonotype has a count of ten or more. This rearrangement joins TRBV7-2 to TRBJ2-7, with 8 positions matching TRBD1. Germline CDR1 and CDR2: SGHTA and FQGNSA. The CDR3 totals 14 residues. With 5 bases clipped from V and 2 bases from J, the junction kept 5 bases outside the gene matches. CDR3 nucleotides: TGTGCCAGCAGCGCTTGGACAGGGACCTACGAGCAGTACTTC. Protein: CASSAWTGTYEQYF.

There are a few counts of this clonotype. This sequence joins TRBV4-2 and TRBJ1-1, with D maybe TRBD1 (6 bases). Trimming shortened V by 1 base and J by 5 bases, and 11 bases separated the two germline ends. The V gene's germline CDR1 is LGHNA and CDR2 YNFKEQ. CDR3 size: 14 residues. The CDR3 sequence is CASSQVGGRTEAFF. The CDR3 DNA follows: TGTGCCAGCAGCCAAGTGGGGGGCAGAACTGAAGCTTTCTTT.

The sample holds many counts of this clonotype. In DNA, the CDR3 is TGTGCCAGCAGACAGACCATGAACACTGAAGCTTTCTTT. This codes for CASRQTMNTEAFF. The rearrangement links TRBV6-2 or TRBV6-3 to TRBJ1-1, with no clear D. V was clipped by 6 bases and J by 0 bases, with 8 bases between them. Germline loops: CDR1 MNHEY, CDR2 SVGEGT. The CDR3 consists of 13 residues.

This clonotype was detected ten times or more. The V call is TRBV12-3 or TRBV12-4, the J call TRBJ2-3; TRBD2 matches 11 bases. Germline trimming cut 5 bases from V and 2 bases from J; bases unmatched to any gene: 3. CDR3 length equals 15 residues. The CDR3 bases are TGTGCCAGCAGTCAGACTAGCGGGGCCACAGATACGCAGTATTTT. This translates into CASSQTSGATDTQYF.

This clonotype was seen ten or more times. This rearrangement joins TRBV6-5 to TRBJ1-2, with 9 bases lining up with TRBD1. The CDR3 spans 15 residues. Germline V gene data show CDR1 as MNHEY and CDR2 as SVGAGI. With V trimmed by 2 bases and J by 6 bases, 7 bases remained unmatched. CDR3 sequence: CASSYVQGALDGYTF. The CDR3 region has the DNA TGTGCCAGCAGTTACGTACAGGGGGCATTGGATGGCTACACCTTC.

This chain connects TRBV23-1 to TRBJ2-7; the D gene is possibly TRBD1 (6 bases). TRBV23-1 is reported as an ORF; its role is uncertain. The V and J ends lost 6 bases and 1 base respectively, with 16 bases between them. The CDR3 length is 15 residues. The CDR3 region is CASRRKQGPSYEQYF. The CDR3 DNA sequence: TGCGCCAGCAGAAGGAAACAGGGCCCATCCTACGAGCAGTACTTC.

This clonotype was counted at least ten times. The CDR3 is CASSLYGGNTDTQYF. The CDR3 region has the DNA TGTGCCAGCAGCTTATACGGGGGGAACACAGATACGCAGTATTTT. The chain combines TRBV7-2 with TRBJ2-3; 7 nucleotides match TRBD2. With V trimmed by 2 bases and J by 2 bases, 4 bases remained unmatched. Germline V gene lookup returns CDR1 SGHTA and CDR2 FQGNSA. The CDR3 runs to 15 residues.

With respect to this clonotype: A much larger clone sits a single nucleotide away, making a read error possible. The chain uses TRBV7-2 and TRBJ2-7; no reliable D call. This CDR3 is 11 amino acids long. V gave up 5 bases and J gave up 2 bases, with 4 bases separating them. The germline V gene encodes CDR1 SGHTA and CDR2 FQGNSA. The CDR3 protein is CASSDAYEQYF. For the CDR3, the DNA is TGTGCCAGCAGCGACGCCTACGAGCAGTACTTC.

The chain carries TRBV11-1 and TRBJ2-3; D remains unclear. This CDR3 has 15 amino acids. Germline V lookup: CDR1 SGHAT, CDR2 FQDESV (reference sequence). The V and J ends lost 11 bases and 0 bases respectively, with 18 bases between them. The CDR3 is CAGSHTDGSTDTQYF. DNA for the CDR3: TGTGCCGGAAGCCACACGGACGGGAGCACAGATACGCAGTATTTT.

Ten or more counts support this clonotype. The rearrangement uses TRBV7-2 and TRBJ1-1; a possible D gene is TRBD1 (5 bases). Trimming stripped 1 base from V and 2 bases from J, with 17 bases between. The CDR3 contains 17 residues. Germline lookup yields CDR1 SGHTA and CDR2 FQGNSA. Written as DNA, the CDR3 is TGTGCCAGCAGCTTAGATGGCCAGGGATTCGCAAACACTGAAGCTTTCTTT. This translates into CASSLDGQGFANTEAFF.

This clonotype was observed a few times. J is TRBJ1-2 and V is TRBV29-1, with D maybe TRBD1 (5 bases). Germline loops: CDR1 SQVTM, CDR2 ANQGSEA. V was trimmed by 8 bases and J by 4 bases, leaving 26 bases between them. The CDR3 length is 16 residues. The CDR3 here is CSSHGGQAEGGYGYTF. CDR3 coding DNA: TGCAGCTCTCACGGGGGTCAGGCTGAAGGTGGCTATGGCTACACCTTC.

This clonotype was counted at least ten times. This sequence joins TRBV7-6 and TRBJ1-1; D unresolved. The CDR3 runs 13 residues. Germline V CDR1 and CDR2: SGHVS, FNYEAQ. V dropped 3 bases and J dropped 4 bases, with 9 bases sitting between them. CDR3 region: CASSFRESTEAFF. The DNA of the CDR3 is TGTGCCAGCAGCTTCCGGGAAAGCACTGAAGCTTTCTTT. The full variable domain, rest sourced from reference TRBV7-6 and TRBJ1-1, is GAGVSQSPRYKVTKRGQDVALRCDPISGHVSLYWYRQALGQGPEFLTYFNYEAQQDKSGLPNDRFSAERPEGSISTLTIQRTEQRDSAMYRCASSFRESTEAFFGQGTRLTVV.

The chain has TRBV6-6 and TRBJ1-2; D might be TRBD1 (6 bases). This CDR3 spans 15 amino acids. The germline V gene has CDR1 MNHNY and CDR2 SVGAGI (reference sequence). V gave up 0 bases and J gave up 9 bases, with 17 bases separating them. CDR3 residues: CASSYSTGSYASYTF. Written as DNA, the CDR3 is TGTGCCAGCAGTTACTCGACAGGCTCCTATGCCAGCTACACCTTC.